This TCR beta chain was captured by sequencing in a study of cytomegalovirus exposure and HLA in healthy donors (dated by TCRdb to 2016 to 2017). In terms of the full investigation: An earlier analysis of some 620 of the donors reported 250 to 300 Gb of sequence data and 117 million unique TCR beta sequences obtained from some 170 million T cells. Roughly 300 gigabases of sequencing data and around 90 million unique TCR sequences made up an early release that covered roughly 670 HLA-typed donors. Of the 398 genotyped donors, over 65% fell in the genetic ancestry cluster associated with self-reported Caucasian donors. The study aimed to test whether signatures of past pathogen exposure could be identified by cataloging public T cell receptors. The study used immunosequencing to profile the T cell repertoires of approximately 640 subjects and linked those repertoires to cytomegalovirus serostatus. A separate validation cohort of more than 100 different subjects was used in addition to the 666-subject first cohort. High-throughput TCR immunosequencing, statistical association of individual TCRs with disease status, and machine learning were combined to predict cytomegalovirus infection status. A later analysis re-analyzed previously published TCR beta repertoires from 650 to 800 donors and added high-resolution HLA genotyping to study TCR occurrence patterns. Rather than drawing on any new phenotypic data, the later analysis identified candidate immune exposures from TCR beta sequences and the way those sequences occurred across donors. An earlier analysis of around 580 of the donors used high-throughput TCR beta sequencing to judge whether each TCR beta V gene segment behaved as functional or pseudogenic. Donor age, sex, ethnicity and CMV serostatus were collected together with the repertoire data. In a later genetic analysis, genome-wide SNP genotypes for about three fifths of the roughly 670 donors were used, and that subset was treated as a discovery cohort. All discovery cohort repertoires had been generated on a single sequencing platform. Class I and class II HLA loci were covered by the typing at four-digit resolution. Typing coverage varied by locus: about 620-630 donors for A, B, C, DRB1 and DQB1; under 550 for DQA1; approximately 570 for DPA1; 450 to 480 for DPB1. Five DR-DQ haplotypes were treated as single units for association and clustering because of strong linkage in the cohort. On average, 235,054 unique TCR beta nucleotide sequences were sequenced per donor among a few hundred genotyped donors of the cohort, with roughly a sixth of those sequences being non-productive.

V loses 6 bases of germline sequence and J loses 7 bases, and the interval between the two ends is 10 bases. There are 12 amino acids in the CDR3, from cysteine to phenylalanine inclusive. The CDR3 DNA has 36 bases and is translated from base 1. CDR1 and CDR2 (SNHLY, FYNNEI) derive from the germline V gene. What the work shows at the level of the full study, not this receptor alone: Some IMGT-functional V segments, including TRBV6-2 and TRBV6-3, could not be told apart with the 87-base-pair reads, so those segments were excluded. Cytomegalovirus status was reported to be diagnosed by the classifier with high specificity and sensitivity in both the original and validation cohorts. Linkage disequilibrium might explain the correlated functional status among segregating V segments, but an unknown experimental factor could not be ruled out. Roughly uniform sequencing depth across donors was assumed in presence/absence analyses, although this assumption may not hold. Several of the top co-occurrence clusters appeared to be linked to parvovirus B19, influenza, CMV and Epstein-Barr virus, according to a later analysis. Compared with the roughly 700-donor mean, donors in an Asian-associated ancestry cluster had fewer N-insertions in productive TCRs, according to a later genetic analysis. A further reported finding was that TCR beta sequences accurately predicted the HLA-A and HLA-B alleles for most subjects in the first cohort. CMV serostatus was the only immune exposure information available for the cohort. In vitro tests confirmed that a few of the cytomegalovirus-associated TCR beta chains recognize cytomegalovirus antigens. Assigning TCR associations to individual alleles was difficult when HLA alleles, especially DR and DQ, strongly co-occurred. A later analysis found that TCR association rates varied across HLA loci, with DRB1 alleles showing the most associated TCRs and HLA-C alleles the fewest. Roughly 17 rarely observed V segments, including chromosome 9 orphons, were excluded from the earlier analysis of a few hundred of the donors because counts were too low. An earlier analysis of around 500 of the donors showed that most TCR beta V segments appeared in productive rearrangements either about 90% or about 30% of the time, which broadly matched IMGT annotations. According to a later analysis, most CMV-associated TCR beta chains appeared to be HLA-restricted, and the HLA associations seemed to be driven largely by CMV exposure. The study gave a list of under 200 TCR beta chains associated with cytomegalovirus. Only TCR beta chains were sequenced in this cohort, and the absence of alpha or paired-chain data limited detectable features. Specific HLA alleles were associated with about 17,000 TCR beta sequences at a false discovery rate of 0.05 in a later analysis. According to the authors, the approach could potentially be generalized to other disease states and immunological phenotypes. A later genetic analysis associated a missense DCLRE1C variant with V-gene and J-gene trimming of TCR beta chains, and an independent cohort replicated the association. In a later analysis, HLA-associated TCR beta chains showed more clonal expansion and lower generation probabilities than non-associated chains that were equally common. Most TCR sequences were observed very rarely across donors, whereas some public TCRs were present in many individuals. Because HLA typing was missing for some donors at each locus, association tests included only the typed subset. A cluster of highly shared sequence variants was judged likely to represent a technical artifact of the sequencing pipeline.

In total, approximately 690 healthy bone marrow donors made up the cohort. At the time of sampling, all cohort members were nominally healthy, though unrecorded immune exposures were likely present. The donor was CMV seropositive and belonged to the group of 270 or so seropositive cohort members. A peripheral blood sample was provided by each donor, and peripheral blood mononuclear cells were used for TCR beta sequencing. The Qiagen DNeasy Blood Extraction Kit was used to extract genomic DNA from the blood cell samples. As regards this clone: The clone's antigen remains unknown. Base qualities are not at hand, and no much larger clone is one base apart.

The method behind the library was the immunoSEQ multiplex PCR assay. The multiplex PCR relied on a mix of 60 forward primers for TCR Vbeta segments and 13 reverse primers for TCR Jbeta segments. Amplification of the CDR3 region of rearranged TCR beta genes was performed with a multiplex PCR assay on genomic DNA. The Illumina HiSeq System was used to sequence the amplified TCR beta libraries as 87-base-pair reads. Per the original workflow: A later analysis counted about 80 million unique TCR beta chains across the roughly 700 repertoires, and 10 million to 12 million of these chains were shared by at least two donors. Raw reads were error-corrected and collapsed into unique sequences with a nearest-neighbor algorithm that merged closely related sequences to remove PCR and sequencing errors. To assign V, D and J gene segments, CDR3 sequences were aligned to IMGT reference sequences. For a sequence to be retained, a match of at least six nucleotides was required to both a V gene segment and a J gene segment. A rearrangement counted as productive if the CDR3 had no stop codons and remained in frame with V and J, and every other rearrangement counted as non-productive. Following IMGT convention, CDR3 was defined as the stretch from the second conserved V-encoded cysteine up to the conserved J-encoded phenylalanine. In an earlier analysis of around 570 of the donors, sequences lacking an unambiguous match to a single V gene segment were excluded. An earlier analysis of a few hundred of the donors called V segments functional above 56.7% productive rearrangements and segregating when the between-donor standard deviation exceeded 5%. A statistical classification framework was developed to diagnose cytomegalovirus status using the catalog of TCR beta chain sequences. In a later analysis, TCR nucleotide sequences were compared against IMGT/GENE-DB human TR gene sequences so that V and J genes could be assigned. In a later analysis, CDR3 sequences and most-parsimonious VDJ recombination scenarios were assigned using the TCRdist pipeline. In a later analysis, each TCR beta chain was defined by its CDR3 amino acid sequence together with its V-gene family, and reads lacking a unique V-gene family were excluded. In a later analysis, approximately 590 highly shared, low-generation-probability nucleotide sequences were removed to address suspected cross-contamination and a sequencing artifact. A later analysis calculated a clonal expansion index for each public chain from normalized within-repertoire ranks of inferred template counts. A later analysis computed generation probabilities with a VDJ recombination model fitted to out-of-frame rearrangements, and checked the results against IGoR. In a later analysis, hypergeometric tests were used to score TCR-TCR, TCR-HLA and TCR-CMV co-occurrence, with a repertoire-size bias correction applied to TCR pairs. A later analysis estimated false discovery rates by permuting HLA or CMV assignments 20 times. A later analysis grouped co-occurring TCRs with DBSCAN, adding TCRdist sequence similarity when clustering within HLA-allele-positive subsets. For co-occurrence clustering, repertoires with fewer than 30,000 or more than 120,000 public chains were excluded, along with 4 to 6 repertoires with anomalous nucleotide sharing. TCRdb took this table from immuneACCESS and kept in-frame rearrangements with V and J called. Such tables lack part of the clones; where checked against another copy, unresolved V genes explain under half of the gap, and the rest is unexplained. D and trimming come from the DNA, and the V and J calls and clone size come from that table. The sample has about 67,000 clones on record, 80% to 90% of them singletons. The biggest ten clones account for about 12% of the sample.

The TCR was taken from a woman aged 25-40 years in good health and CMV-seropositive. Specimen: PBMCs. The chain couples TRBV2 to TRBJ2-1, with no confidently assigned D gene. The DNA reads TGTGCCAGCAGACCCTTTGAGAATGAGCAGTTCTTC. Its amino acids are CASRPFENEQFF.